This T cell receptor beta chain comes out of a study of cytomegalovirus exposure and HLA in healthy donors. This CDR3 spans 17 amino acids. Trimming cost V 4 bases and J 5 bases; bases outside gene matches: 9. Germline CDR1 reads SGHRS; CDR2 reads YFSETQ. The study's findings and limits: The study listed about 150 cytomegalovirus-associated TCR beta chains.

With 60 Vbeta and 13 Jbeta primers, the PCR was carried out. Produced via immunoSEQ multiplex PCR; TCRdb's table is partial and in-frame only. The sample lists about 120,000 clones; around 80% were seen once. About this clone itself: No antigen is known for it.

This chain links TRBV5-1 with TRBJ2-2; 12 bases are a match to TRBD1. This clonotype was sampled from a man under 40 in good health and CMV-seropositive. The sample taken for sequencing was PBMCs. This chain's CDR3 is CASSSGTGGARTGELFF. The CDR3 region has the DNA TGCGCCAGCAGCAGCGGGACAGGGGGCGCACGGACCGGGGAGCTGTTTTTT.